The 4 T cell receptor beta chains below all came from one sample that was sequenced in a study of graft-versus-host responses after intestinal transplantation. Their antigens are not known. Repertoires were generated with immunoSEQ multiplex PCR, while TCRdb's copy carries only in-frame clones and drops some. The data hold 130,000 to 150,000 clones, with about nine tenths observed a single time. The specimen was unstimulated CD4+ T cells sorted from spleen or lymph node cells, collected before intestinal transplant. These receptors originate from a human donor who received an intestinal transplant.

With regard to this clone: Compared with germline, one end of the junction differs, possibly owing to a read error. The rearrangement uses TRBV7-7 and TRBJ2-1; D call uncertain. Germline lookup yields CDR1 SSHAT and CDR2 FNYEAQ (reference sequence). This CDR3 contains 15 residues. The CDR3 loop is CASSLRLDSYNEQFF. The CDR3 coding sequence is TGTGCTAGCAGCTTAAGGCTAGACTCCTACAATGAGCAGTTCTTC.

The chain uses TRBV19 and TRBJ1-6; no reliable D call. The CDR3 extends over 16 amino acids. Trimming removed 0 bases from V and 7 bases from J, with 13 bases in between. Per the germline V gene, CDR1 is LNHDA and CDR2 is SQIVND (reference sequence). The CDR3 nucleotides are TGTGCCAGTAGTATAGAGGCCTCCAGGACCAATTCACCCCTCCACTTT. It is translated as CASSIEASRTNSPLHF.

This chain connects TRBV27 to TRBJ2-1; TRBD2 is a possible D gene (5 bases). In germline, CDR1 is MNHEY, CDR2 SMNVEV (reference sequence). This CDR3 is 17 amino acids long. V gave up 6 bases and J gave up 1 base, with 19 bases separating them. The CDR3 DNA sequence: TGTGCCAGCAGCTTACTACCACAGCGGCCATCCTACAATGAGCAGTTCTTC. This encodes CASSLLPQRPSYNEQFF.

The chain couples TRBV4-3 to TRBJ1-4; 8 bases agree with TRBD1. Trimming cost V 3 bases and J 6 bases; bases outside gene matches: 9. The CDR3 covers 16 residues. Germline CDR1 is LGHNA and CDR2 is YSLEER. Written as DNA, the CDR3 is TGCGCCAGCAGCCAGAATTACAGGGGGAAATATGAAAAACTGTTTTTT. This codes for CASSQNYRGKYEKLFF.